A single sample is the source of the 14 T cell receptor beta chains below, sequenced in a study of PD-1 blockade in classical Hodgkin lymphoma. All the patients suffered relapse after autologous stem cell transplantation, and brentuximab vedotin exposure differed. The repertoire was sequenced with immunoSEQ multiplex PCR; TCRdb's copy has only in-frame clones and lacks some. The sample shows some 90,000 clones, about 93% of them seen only once. Specimen: peripheral blood mononuclear cells (PBMCs), collected before the second cycle of nivolumab. Source of these receptors: a human donor with classical Hodgkin lymphoma.

This clone was detected only a few times. The chain has TRBV7-9 and TRBJ2-3; 9 bases are shared with TRBD2. The CDR3 is 15 residues long. The ends lost 2 bases at V and 4 bases at J; junction bases unmatched: 4. Germline V gene lookup returns CDR1 SEHNR and CDR2 FQNEAQ (reference sequence). In DNA, the CDR3 is TGTGCCAGCAGCTTAAGCAGCGGGAGGTCAGATACGCAGTATTTT. This gives the protein CASSLSSGRSDTQYF. The entire variable domain, with the rest obtained from reference TRBV7-9 and TRBJ2-3, is as follows: DTGVSQNPRHKITKRGQNVTFRCDPISEHNRLYWYRQTLGQGPEFLTYFQNEAQLEKSRLLSDRFSAERPKGSFSTLEIQRTEQGDSAMYLCASSLSSGRSDTQYFGPGTRLTVL.

The rearrangement links TRBV10-3 to TRBJ2-5, with 11 bases lining up with TRBD2. CDR3 length: 15 residues. Germline V lookup: CDR1 ENHRY, CDR2 SYGVKD. With 4 bases clipped from V and 1 base from J, the junction kept 2 bases outside the gene matches. The CDR3 sequence is CAISGLAGPQETQYF. The CDR3 DNA is TGTGCCATCAGTGGACTAGCGGGACCCCAAGAGACCCAGTACTTC.

The chain links TRBV18 to TRBJ2-1, with TRBD2 matching 10 bases. CDR1 is KGHSH and CDR2 is LQKENI in the germline V gene. CDR3 size: 15 residues. V was pared by 3 bases and J by 5 bases, with 4 bases of the junction left unmatched. In DNA form, the CDR3 reads TGTGCCAGCTCACCGCTAGCGGGAGTAAACAATGAGCAGTTCTTC. It translates to CASSPLAGVNNEQFF.

This sequence joins TRBV28 and TRBJ2-5; 7 positions agree with TRBD2. The CDR3 has 14 residues. Germline trimming cut 4 bases from V and 1 base from J; bases unmatched to any gene: 3. Germline CDR1 reads MDHEN; CDR2 reads SYDVKM. This CDR3 reads CASSSLAVQETQYF. The CDR3 DNA is TGTGCCAGCAGTTCTCTAGCGGTCCAAGAGACCCAGTACTTC.

The V and J genes are TRBV20-1 and TRBJ1-5; perhaps TRBD1 as D (5 bases). The germline V gene has CDR1 DFQATT and CDR2 SNEGSKA (reference sequence). CDR3 length: 10 amino acids. V lost 5 bases, J lost 11 bases, and 10 bases lay in between. CDR3 DNA: TGCAGTGCTGGGGGGGTGGCCCAGCATTTT. It translates to CSAGGVAQHF.

The chain has TRBV2 and TRBJ2-7; D is undetermined. The CDR3 runs 15 residues. V was trimmed by 3 bases and J by 2 bases, leaving 14 bases between them. Germline lookup yields CDR1 SNHLY and CDR2 FYNNEI. The CDR3 loop reads CASSDGSPDPYEQYF. In DNA, the CDR3 is TGTGCCAGCAGTGATGGGTCCCCGGACCCCTACGAGCAGTACTTC. The whole variable domain, remainder taken from reference TRBV2 and TRBJ2-7, is EPEVTQTPSHQVTQMGQEVILRCVPISNHLYFYWYRQILGQKVEFLVSFYNNEISEKSEIFDDQFSVERPDGSNFTLKIRSTKLEDSAMYFCASSDGSPDPYEQYFGPGTRLTVT.

Here the CDR3 DNA reads TGTGCCTGGTCGTGGGACACTGAAGCTTTCTTT. This encodes CAWSWDTEAFF. The chain carries TRBV30 and TRBJ1-1; D gene ambiguous. This CDR3 has 11 residues. From germline, CDR1 is GTSNPN and CDR2 SVGIG (reference sequence). Trimming removed 5 bases from V and 3 bases from J, with 7 bases in between.

V and J are TRBV7-9 and TRBJ2-1; 9 bases match TRBD1. Germline trimming cut 5 bases from V and 9 bases from J; bases unmatched to any gene: 20. CDR1 is SEHNR, CDR2 FQNEAQ, per germline (reference sequence). The CDR3 is 18 residues long. As DNA, the CDR3 is TGTGCCAGCAGCGCGGACAGGGGTCTAGCCGACGGTTTGAGTGAGCAGTTCTTC. Translated: CASSADRGLADGLSEQFF.

This chain joins TRBV15 and TRBJ1-2; no firm D call. CDR3 length: 14 amino acids. Germline values: CDR1 LNHNV, CDR2 YYDKDF (reference sequence). Trimming pared 5 bases from V and 6 bases from J, leaving 16 bases between. CDR3 nucleotides: TGTGCCACCAGCCGAGGAATACAGTCGCATGGCTACACCTTC. It is translated as CATSRGIQSHGYTF.

There are a few counts of this clone. The CDR3 sequence is CASSPPDRAYTEAFF. In DNA, the CDR3 is TGTGCCAGCAGTCCCCCGGACCGAGCCTACACTGAAGCTTTCTTT. This rearrangement joins TRBV28 to TRBJ1-1; D unresolved. Per germline, CDR1 MDHEN and CDR2 SYDVKM. The CDR3 runs to 15 residues. Trimming cost V 5 bases and J 3 bases, with 16 bases left between them. The whole variable domain, remainder taken from reference TRBV28 and TRBJ1-1, is DVKVTQSSRYLVKRTGEKVFLECVQDMDHENMFWYRQDPGLGLRLIYFSYDVKMKEKGDIPEGYSVSREKKERFSLILESASTNQTSMYLCASSPPDRAYTEAFFGQGTRLTVV.

The rearrangement links TRBV29-1 to TRBJ2-3, with 7 bases that match TRBD1. J lost 0 bases, V lost 8 bases, and 17 bases had no gene match. The CDR3 runs to 17 residues. Germline V lookup: CDR1 SQVTM, CDR2 ANQGSEA. The CDR3 sequence: CSSRGTATLLSTDTQYF. The CDR3 bases are TGCAGCTCGAGGGGGACAGCAACCCTCCTAAGCACAGATACGCAGTATTTT.

The chain employs TRBV7-6 and TRBJ1-1; D is ambiguous. This CDR3 has 14 amino acids. V was pared by 7 bases and J by 2 bases, with 14 bases between. CDR1 is SGHVS, CDR2 FNYEAQ, per germline. The CDR3 DNA sequence: TGTGCCAGCACCCAAGCCGGCAGTAACACTGAAGCTTTCTTT. As protein: CASTQAGSNTEAFF.

V gene TRBV28 combines with J gene TRBJ2-1, with TRBD1 as a possible D gene (6 bases). Germline CDR1 is MDHEN and CDR2 is SYDVKM. This CDR3 is 16 amino acids long. Trimming removed 1 base at V and 5 bases at J, with 15 bases between. The CDR3 here is CASSLSQGRFDNEQFF. In nucleotides, the CDR3 is TGTGCCAGCAGTTTATCGCAGGGGCGATTTGACAATGAGCAGTTCTTC. Full variable domain (outside the CDR3, taken from reference TRBV28 and TRBJ2-1): DVKVTQSSRYLVKRTGEKVFLECVQDMDHENMFWYRQDPGLGLRLIYFSYDVKMKEKGDIPEGYSVSREKKERFSLILESASTNQTSMYLCASSLSQGRFDNEQFFGPGTRLTVL.

The chain links TRBV6-5 to TRBJ1-1; unclear D gene. Germline assignment: CDR1 MNHEY and CDR2 SVGAGI. V lost 6 bases to trimming and J lost 6 bases, with 17 bases between them. The CDR3 length is 14 residues. The CDR3 loop reads CASRPLREMAEAFF. DNA of the CDR3: TGTGCCAGCAGACCACTAAGAGAGATGGCTGAAGCTTTCTTT.